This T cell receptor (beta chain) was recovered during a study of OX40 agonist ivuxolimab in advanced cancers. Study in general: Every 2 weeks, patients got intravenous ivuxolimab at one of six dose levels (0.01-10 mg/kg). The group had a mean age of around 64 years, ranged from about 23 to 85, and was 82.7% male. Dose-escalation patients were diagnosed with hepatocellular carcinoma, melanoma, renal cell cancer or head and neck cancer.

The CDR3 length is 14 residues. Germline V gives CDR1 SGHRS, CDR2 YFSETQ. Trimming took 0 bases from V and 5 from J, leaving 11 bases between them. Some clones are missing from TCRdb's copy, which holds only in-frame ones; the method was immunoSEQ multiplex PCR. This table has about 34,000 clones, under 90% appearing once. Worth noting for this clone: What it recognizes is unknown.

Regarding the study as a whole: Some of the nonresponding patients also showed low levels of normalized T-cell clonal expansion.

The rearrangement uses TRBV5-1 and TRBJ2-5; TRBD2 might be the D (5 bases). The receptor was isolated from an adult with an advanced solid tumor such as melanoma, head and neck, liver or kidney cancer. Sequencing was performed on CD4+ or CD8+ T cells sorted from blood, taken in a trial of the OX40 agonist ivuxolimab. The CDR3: CASSLGNTGETQYF. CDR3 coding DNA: TGCGCCAGCAGCTTGGGAAATACGGGGGAGACCCAGTACTTC.